These T cell receptor beta chains were read from a single sample in a study of cytomegalovirus exposure and HLA in healthy donors. Sequencing was performed with immunoSEQ multiplex PCR; in TCRdb, only in-frame clones are kept and a portion is missing. The table records 200,000 to 250,000 clones, over 80% of them present only once. Sequencing used PBMCs. The receptors originated from a boy under 10 years old in good health and CMV-seronegative. The CDR3 runs from the conserved cysteine through the conserved F or W. The D gene is left open where the match is weak. Size values are once, few and many counts, or a class for expanded clones, and some rows have none.

d_call: NA
v_call: TRBV30
clone_size: NA
j_call: TRBJ1-6
cdr3_nt: TGTGCCTGGAGTGTACGCCCCGGGAGTTCACCCCTCCACTTT
cdr3_aa: CAWSVRPGSSPLHF

d_call: TRBD1
v_call: TRBV6-5
clone_size: NA
j_call: TRBJ1-5
cdr3_nt: TGTGCCAGCAGTCTTACACAGGGGGAAGTTCAGCCCCAGCATTTT
cdr3_aa: CASSLTQGEVQPQHF

d_call: NA
v_call: TRBV6-5
clone_size: once
j_call: TRBJ1-5
cdr3_nt: TGTGCCAGCAGAGGGGGGGGTAGCAATCAGCCCCAGCATTTT
cdr3_aa: CASRGGGSNQPQHF

d_call: TRBD1
v_call: TRBV29-1
clone_size: NA
j_call: TRBJ1-1
cdr3_nt: TGCAGCGTTGAAGGTCTTACAGGGGGAGGGACTGAAGCTTTCTTT
cdr3_aa: CSVEGLTGGGTEAFF

d_call: TRBD2
v_call: TRBV13
clone_size: NA
j_call: TRBJ2-3
cdr3_nt: TGTGCCAGCAGCTTGGGGGGGCTAGCGGGAGTGAATACGCAGTATTTT
cdr3_aa: CASSLGGLAGVNTQYF

d_call: TRBD2
v_call: TRBV6-4
clone_size: NA
j_call: TRBJ2-1
cdr3_nt: TGTGCCAGCAGTGACTCGTTCGGGACTACCAATGAGCAGTTCTTC
cdr3_aa: CASSDSFGTTNEQFF

d_call: TRBD2
v_call: TRBV11-2
clone_size: NA
j_call: TRBJ2-1
cdr3_nt: TGTGCCAGCAGCTTAGGCGGGGGGGCGAATGAGCAGTTCTTC
cdr3_aa: CASSLGGGANEQFF

d_call: TRBD2
v_call: TRBV7-9
clone_size: NA
j_call: TRBJ2-1
cdr3_nt: TGTGCCAGCAGCCCAGGACTCGGGACTAGCAACAATGAGCAGTTCTTC
cdr3_aa: CASSPGLGTSNNEQFF

d_call: NA
v_call: TRBV10-1
clone_size: NA
j_call: TRBJ2-1
cdr3_nt: TGCGCCAGCAGTGACACCCCCCGGGGTACCCACAATGAGCAGTTCTTC
cdr3_aa: CASSDTPRGTHNEQFF

d_call: TRBD2
v_call: TRBV27
clone_size: NA
j_call: TRBJ2-7
cdr3_nt: TGTGCCAGCAGTTTATCGGGGGGAGGGTACGAGCAGTACTTC
cdr3_aa: CASSLSGGGYEQYF

d_call: TRBD1
v_call: TRBV9
clone_size: NA
j_call: TRBJ1-5
cdr3_nt: TGTGCCAGCAGCGCCACAGGGGGCAATCAGCCCCAGCATTTT
cdr3_aa: CASSATGGNQPQHF

d_call: NA
v_call: TRBV5-1
clone_size: NA
j_call: TRBJ2-3
cdr3_nt: TGCGCCAGCAGCTTTTCGGATGGGGGCGCAGATACGCAGTATTTT
cdr3_aa: CASSFSDGGADTQYF

d_call: TRBD1
v_call: TRBV19
clone_size: NA
j_call: TRBJ1-2
cdr3_nt: TGTGCCAGTAGTCCCGGGACAGGAGCCTATGGCTACACCTTC
cdr3_aa: CASSPGTGAYGYTF